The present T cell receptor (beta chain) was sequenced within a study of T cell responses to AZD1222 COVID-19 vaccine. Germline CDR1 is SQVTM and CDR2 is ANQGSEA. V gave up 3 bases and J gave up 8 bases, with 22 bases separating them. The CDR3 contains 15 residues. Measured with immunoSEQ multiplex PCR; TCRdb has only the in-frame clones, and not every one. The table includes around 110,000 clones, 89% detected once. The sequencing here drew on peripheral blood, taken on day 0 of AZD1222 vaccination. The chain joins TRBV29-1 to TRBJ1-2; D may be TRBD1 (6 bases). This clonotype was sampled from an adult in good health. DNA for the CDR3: TGCAGCGTTGATGGGCCTAAACAGGGTATTGAGGGCTACACCTTC. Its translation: CSVDGPKQGIEGYTF.